The T cell receptor beta chain under discussion was sequenced for a study of blood T cells in healthy people across ages. Study at large: When template switching was applied, about one barcoded beta molecule was captured per two T cells. Study results and limitations: Strongly correlated with naive T cell percentage was TCR beta diversity.

Investigators took about 9.4 milliliters of peripheral blood from every donor. The second PCR ran about 6 to 12 cycles with a sample-barcoded 5' primer and J-beta primers. TCRdb re-called the 5' RACE reads through MiXCR, storing one row per CDR3 protein. The sample contains 1,500,000 or so distinct CDR3 sequences, roughly two fifths of which appear only once. Comments on this clonotype: Antigen unknown.

The origin of this receptor is a woman aged 18-35 years in good health. Sequenced: blood.

CDR3 protein: CASSSDFSLSYNEQFF. CDR3 sequence (DNA): TGTGCCAGCAGCTCCGACTTCTCCCTCTCCTACAATGAGCAGTTCTTC. This sequence joins TRBV9 and TRBJ2-1; D remains unclear. Germline CDR1 reads SGDLS; CDR2 reads YYNGEE. V dropped 4 bases and J dropped 0 bases, with 14 bases sitting between them. The CDR3 is 16 residues long.